The present T cell receptor beta chain was sequenced within a study of shared T cell receptors in the human thymus. Libraries were prepared by immunoSEQ multiplex PCR; TCRdb keeps only in-frame clonotypes and omits some of them. The sample holds hundreds of thousands of clones, around 87% seen once. This CDR3 has 13 residues. In addition, the sample was reused for a study of human thymus T cells.

The sequenced material came from thymocytes. The clonotype originates from a boy less than two years old with a congenital heart defect. V gene TRBV12-2 combines with J gene TRBJ2-5; the table gives TRBD2 as D, unverified against the DNA. TRBV12-2 has pseudogene status. CDR3 region: CASRETVRGTQYF. CDR3 bases: TGTGCAAGTCGCGAGACCGTGCGGGGGACCCAGTACTTC.